A single sample gave rise to the 21 T cell receptor beta chains below, sequenced in a study of radiotherapy plus CTLA-4 blockade in lung cancer. Method: immunoSEQ multiplex PCR; TCRdb's copy keeps in-frame clones and lacks some. The sample includes more than 100,000 clones, 85% to 90% seen only once; the top ten take 6.9%. This specimen was peripheral blood, taken from a patient treated with radiotherapy plus ipilimumab. The receptors shown here come from a human donor with non-small cell lung cancer that progressed on radiotherapy plus ipilimumab.

This clone was observed once. Germline is not matched at one junction end, which may reflect a read error. The J gene is TRBJ2-7, the V gene TRBV29-1; maybe TRBD2 (7 bases). The CDR3 runs to 14 residues. Germline V gives CDR1 SQVTM, CDR2 ANQGSEA. CDR3 in amino acids: CSVGEGVSSHEQYF. Written as DNA, the CDR3 is TGCAGCGTTGGGGAGGGGGTTTCCTCCCACGAGCAGTACTTC.

This chain uses TRBV4-1 with TRBJ2-7, with D possibly TRBD1 on 6 matching bases. Trimming stripped 11 bases from V and 0 bases from J, with 17 bases between. Germline CDR1 and CDR2: MGHRA and YSYEKL. This CDR3 has 14 residues. CDR3 in DNA: TGCGCCCCCTCTTGGGGGCGGAACTCCTACGAGCAGTACTTC. Translation gives CAPSWGRNSYEQYF.

The chain combines TRBV6-1 with TRBJ2-1, with no clear D. The CDR3 is 15 residues long. The germline CDR1 and CDR2 sequences are MNHNS and SASEGT. V was pared by 2 bases and J by 5 bases, with 13 bases between. As DNA, the CDR3 is TGTGCCAGCAGTGAATCGGCGGCAGAGCACAATGAGCAGTTCTTC. Translated, it gives CASSESAAEHNEQFF.

A word on this clone: At one boundary the junction diverges from the germline segment, which might be a read error. The rearrangement links TRBV27 to TRBJ1-2; possibly TRBD1 for D (5 bases). The germline V gene has CDR1 MNHEY and CDR2 SMNVEV (reference sequence). CDR3 length: 14 residues. The CDR3 loop reads CASGFGTVGYGYTF. The CDR3 nucleotides are TGTGCCAGCGGTTTCGGGACCGTCGGATATGGCTACACCTTC.

A few counts support this clone. The gene calls are TRBV7-2 and TRBJ2-1, with 10 bases aligning to TRBD2. With V trimmed by 5 bases and J by 1 base, 2 bases remained unmatched. The germline V gene has CDR1 SGHTA and CDR2 FQGNSA. CDR3 length: 15 amino acids. The CDR3, as DNA: TGTGCCAGCAGCACGGGACTAGCGTCCTACAATGAGCAGTTCTTC. Translation: CASSTGLASYNEQFF. The variable domain in full, completed from reference TRBV7-2 and TRBJ2-1, reads GAGVSQSPSNKVTEKGKDVELRCDPISGHTALYWYRQSLGQGLEFLIYFQGNSAPDKSGLPSDRFSAERTGGSVSTLTIQRTQQEDSAVYLCASSTGLASYNEQFFGPGTRLTVL.

This clone was detected a few times. CDR3 DNA: TGTGCCAGCAGCGTAGTGGGCAGGGCTGAAGCTTTCTTT. It codes for CASSVVGRAEAFF. This sequence joins TRBV9 and TRBJ1-1, with D perhaps TRBD1 (5 bases). CDR1 SGDLS and CDR2 YYNGEE come from the germline V gene. The CDR3 has 13 amino acids. V lost 0 bases, J lost 6 bases, and 9 bases lay in between.

The J gene is TRBJ2-7, the V gene TRBV19; the D gene could be TRBD1 or TRBD2 (5 bases each). Germline CDR1 reads LNHDA; CDR2 reads SQIVND (reference sequence). The CDR3 length is 14 residues. The V end was cut by 7 bases, the J end by 6 bases, with 19 bases between. The CDR3 DNA follows: TGTGCCAGTATGTTGAGTGTGGGGGTACGCGAGCAGTACTTC. Translation: CASMLSVGVREQYF.

The chain has TRBV7-9 and TRBJ1-6; TRBD1 matches 9 bases. The V and J ends lost 4 bases and 7 bases, in that order; junction bases with no gene match: 8. The CDR3 covers 16 residues. In germline, CDR1 is SEHNR, CDR2 FQNEAQ (reference sequence). CDR3 region: CASSSGGQGSNSPLHF. The CDR3 bases are TGTGCCAGCAGCTCCGGTGGACAGGGGTCGAATTCACCCCTCCACTTT.

The chain carries TRBV5-1 and TRBJ1-5; weak D call: TRBD1 (5 bases). Germline CDR1 is SGHRS and CDR2 is YFSETQ. The CDR3 loop spans 15 amino acids. The V end lost 3 bases, the J end lost 2 bases, and 12 bases lay between the germline ends. The CDR3 sequence: CASSSSGSGNQPQHF. CDR3 bases: TGCGCCAGCAGCTCCTCAGGGTCGGGCAATCAGCCCCAGCATTTT. Based on the CDR3 plus reference TRBV5-1 and TRBJ1-5, the full variable domain is KAGVTQTPRYLIKTRGQQVTLSCSPISGHRSVSWYQQTPGQGLQFLFEYFSETQRNKGNFPGRFSGRQFSNSRSEMNVSTLELGDSALYLCASSSSGSGNQPQHFGDGTRLSIL.

The chain recombines TRBV5-1 with TRBJ2-1; 11 nucleotides agree with TRBD2. CDR3 length: 15 amino acids. The J segment lost 5 bases and the V segment lost 2 bases, leaving 3 bases of the junction unmatched. Per germline, CDR1 SGHRS and CDR2 YFSETQ. CDR3 nucleotide sequence: TGCGCCAGCAGCTTTACTAGCGGGAGCCACAATGAGCAGTTCTTC. As protein: CASSFTSGSHNEQFF.

The CDR3 loop reads CASSPSGGTGELFF. DNA of the CDR3: TGTGCCAGCTCCCCTTCAGGTGGCACCGGGGAGCTGTTTTTT. The chain uses TRBV9 and TRBJ2-2; no definite D call. The germline CDR1 and CDR2 sequences are SGDLS and YYNGEE. The V gene lost 7 bases and the J gene lost 4 bases, with 14 bases spanning the gap. This CDR3 has 14 amino acids.

V and J are TRBV5-1 and TRBJ2-1; TRBD2 aligns across 12 bases. CDR1 and CDR2 (germline): SGHRS, YFSETQ. V lost 3 bases, J lost 9 bases, and 16 bases stayed unmatched. The CDR3 has 18 amino acids. CDR3 bases: TGCGCCAGCAGCTGGACCTCTGGACTAGCGGGACTGGTCGGTGAGCAGTTCTTC. Translated, it gives CASSWTSGLAGLVGEQFF.

The J gene is TRBJ1-2, the V gene TRBV11-3; TRBD1 might be the D (5 bases). This CDR3 is built from 12 residues. V lost 1 base and J 8 bases, leaving 8 bases between the germline ends. Per the germline V gene, CDR1 is SGHNT and CDR2 is YENEEA. This CDR3 is CASSLGGGGYTF. The DNA of the CDR3 is TGTGCCAGCAGCTTAGGGGGCGGGGGCTACACCTTC.

The chain links TRBV5-1 to TRBJ2-1; no firm D call. V lost 3 bases to trimming and J lost 8 bases, with 12 bases between them. The CDR3 contains 13 residues. Germline loops: CDR1 SGHRS, CDR2 YFSETQ. The CDR3 region has the DNA TGCGCCAGCAGCTCCAGAGAGACGGATGAGCAGTTCTTC. This sequence encodes CASSSRETDEQFF.

CDR3 amino acids: CSAGSVGGGTDTQYF. Here the CDR3 DNA reads TGCAGCGCCGGATCGGTGGGAGGGGGCACAGATACGCAGTATTTT. The V and J genes are TRBV29-1 and TRBJ2-3; 7 nucleotides agree with TRBD2. With V trimmed by 7 bases and J by 1 base, 11 bases remained unmatched. CDR3 length: 15 residues. The V gene's germline CDR1 is SQVTM and CDR2 ANQGSEA.

This chain links TRBV6-1 with TRBJ1-5; D is undetermined. From germline, CDR1 is MNHNS and CDR2 SASEGT. V was shortened by 6 bases and J by 0 bases, with 12 bases between the two germline ends. This CDR3 contains 15 residues. CDR3 sequence (DNA): TGTGCCAGCAGACCAGGATTTTATAGCAATCAGCCCCAGCATTTT. It specifies CASRPGFYSNQPQHF.

The rearrangement uses TRBV25-1 and TRBJ2-7, with 7 bases aligning to TRBD1. The CDR3 sequence is 15 residues long. V lost 6 bases and J lost 5; bases outside the gene matches: 13. Germline V gene lookup returns CDR1 MGHDK and CDR2 SYGVNS. The CDR3 coding sequence is TGTGCCAGCAGGGCCTCGGGGACAGAGGGTAACGAGCAGTACTTC. It yields the protein CASRASGTEGNEQYF.

The chain employs TRBV10-2 and TRBJ2-2, with D uncertain. The V gene's germline CDR1 is WSHSY and CDR2 SAAADI. This CDR3 spans 14 amino acids. V shed 0 bases and J shed 7 bases, with 9 bases lying between them. The CDR3 loop is CASSESGSVGELFF. The CDR3 bases are TGCGCCAGCAGTGAGTCTGGCAGCGTCGGGGAGCTGTTTTTT.

This rearrangement joins TRBV5-1 to TRBJ1-5, with unresolved D. Per the germline V gene, CDR1 is SGHRS and CDR2 is YFSETQ. The length of the CDR3 is 12 residues. The germline V and J ends were trimmed by 5 bases and 1 base, with 4 bases remaining between them. The CDR3 DNA follows: TGCGCCAGCAGTTTCAGCAATCAGCCCCAGCATTTT. It codes for CASSFSNQPQHF.

This sequence joins TRBV15 and TRBJ1-1, with D unresolved. CDR1 and CDR2 (germline): LNHNV, YYDKDF (reference sequence). The CDR3 runs 19 residues. Trimming left V 1 base short and J 3 bases short, with 24 bases between. In DNA, the CDR3 is TGTGCCACCAGCAGAGCCCCCCGAAGTCCTCGCCTTGTGCACACTGAAGCTTTCTTT. This sequence encodes CATSRAPRSPRLVHTEAFF.

The gene calls are TRBV10-2 and TRBJ2-7; a possible D gene is TRBD2 (5 bases). The V and J ends lost 4 bases and 0 bases respectively, with 10 bases between them. CDR3 length equals 14 residues. CDR1 and CDR2 (germline): WSHSY, SAAADI. As DNA, the CDR3 is TGCGCCAGCAGTGGGACTTTCACCTCCTACGAGCAGTACTTC. Residues: CASSGTFTSYEQYF.